These 3 T cell receptor beta chains share one sample of origin, sequenced in a study of T-cell reconstitution after alpha-beta-depleted transplantation in children. Library preparation (for TCRbeta) was performed with unique molecular identifiers. Each CDR3 protein gets one entry after TCRdb re-called the PCR reads with MiXCR. This sample has fewer than 550,000 distinct CDR3 sequences, with around 16% found just once. This specimen consisted of PBMCs, mostly from graft donor cells, obtained 360 days after TCRalphabeta/CD19-depleted stem cell transplant. All receptors derive from a boy younger than two who had a stem cell transplant for Wiskott-Aldrich syndrome, so the T cells may come from the graft donor.

This clonotype was seen at least ten times. The rearrangement uses TRBV18 and TRBJ2-7; 7 bases fit TRBD2. J gave up 3 bases and V 4 bases, and 6 bases lay outside the gene matches. Germline assignment: CDR1 KGHSH and CDR2 LQKENI. CDR3 size: 14 residues. CDR3 sequence reads: CASSRGLDLYEQYF. CDR3 in DNA: TGTGCCAGCTCACGAGGACTAGATCTCTACGAGCAGTACTTC.

There are a few counts of this clonotype. The chain has TRBV15 and TRBJ1-1; D remains unclear. Per germline, CDR1 LNHNV and CDR2 YYDKDF (reference sequence). This CDR3 comprises 14 residues. V gave up 0 bases and J gave up 0 bases, with 5 bases separating them. This CDR3 reads CATSREGLNTEAFF. DNA of the CDR3: TGTGCCACCAGCAGAGAAGGTCTGAACACTGAAGCTTTCTTT.

This chain joins TRBV20-1 and TRBJ2-7; D is tentatively TRBD1 or TRBD2 (5 bases each). Germline lookup yields CDR1 DFQATT and CDR2 SNEGSKA (reference sequence). This CDR3 has 12 amino acids. V was shortened by 3 bases and J by 4 bases, with 10 bases between the two germline ends. The CDR3 is CSARRDGYEQYF. CDR3 sequence (DNA): TGCAGTGCTAGGAGGGACGGATACGAGCAGTACTTC.